This TCR beta chain was captured in a study of T cells in Graves' hyperthyroidism and ophthalmopathy. The study, taken as a whole, reports: Ophthalmopathy got predicted by the model a median around six months before its onset. Blood also showed most of the thyroid clonotypes that were expanded above 0.001.

With 3 bases clipped from V and 2 bases from J, the junction kept 7 bases outside the gene matches. CDR3 length equals 15 residues. The diagnoses drew upon clinical symptoms, serum thyroxine and TRAb, thyroid ultrasound and orbital computed tomography. Amplified TCR beta CDR3 regions derived from RNA transcripts. Carried out on the TCR CDR3, a first-round RT-PCR used the HTBI primer set. One entry per CDR3 protein results from TCRdb running MiXCR on the multiplex PCR reads. This table has more than 500,000 distinct CDR3 sequences, roughly 45% appearing once. This clonotype was seen at least ten times. Its target is unknown.

Sequenced sample: peripheral blood or thyroid tissue (not recorded which). This chain connects TRBV12-3 or TRBV12-4 to TRBJ2-7; 7 bases map to TRBD1. This sequence originates from an adult woman with Graves' disease, either hyperthyroidism or ophthalmopathy (not recorded which). The CDR3 region is CASSLGQRHPYEQYF. DNA for the CDR3: TGTGCCAGCAGTTTGGGACAGAGGCATCCCTACGAGCAGTACTTC.